Presented here are 11 T cell receptor beta chains from one specimen sequenced in a study of somatic mutations in cytotoxic T cells in rheumatoid arthritis. This table comes from immunoSEQ multiplex PCR, and its TCRdb copy is limited to in-frame clones, with some not included. The table lists some 30,000 clones, 75% to 90% of them singletons, with 7.5% to 9.5% in the top ten. The source material was CD8+ T cells sorted from blood. These receptors were obtained from an adult with rheumatoid arthritis.

J is TRBJ1-1 and V is TRBV7-6; the D is unclear. The CDR3 extends over 13 amino acids. Trimming stripped 4 bases from V and 5 bases from J, with 11 bases between. Germline V gene data show CDR1 as SGHVS and CDR2 as FNYEAQ. CDR3 sequence reads: CASSSNGWTEAFF. The CDR3 DNA follows: TGTGCCAGCAGCTCAAATGGGTGGACTGAAGCTTTCTTT.

CDR3: CASSSTGGGEKLFF. The CDR3 region has the DNA TGTGCCAGCAGTTCGACAGGGGGCGGCGAGAAACTGTTTTTT. The J gene is TRBJ1-4, the V gene TRBV7-9, with 10 bases fitting TRBD1. From germline, CDR1 is SEHNR and CDR2 FQNEAQ (reference sequence). The trim removed 6 bases at V and 11 bases at J, leaving 9 bases unmatched. The CDR3 runs 14 residues.

This clone is judged medium-sized (0.01 to 0.1%). The V and J genes are TRBV11-3 and TRBJ2-1; no clear D gene. Trimming removed 2 bases from V and 9 bases from J, with 14 bases in between. Germline values: CDR1 SGHNT, CDR2 YENEEA. There are 14 residues in the CDR3. The CDR3, as DNA: TGTGCCAGCAGCTTACCCCAGGAGAGTGGTGAGCAGTTCTTC. Encoded protein: CASSLPQESGEQFF.

The chain has TRBV4-1 and TRBJ2-7; D not resolved. The germline V gene has CDR1 MGHRA and CDR2 YSYEKL. This CDR3 is 14 amino acids long. The ends were cut back, 1 base at V and 6 bases at J, with 13 bases in the middle. The CDR3 bases are TGCGCCAGCAGCCAAGGTGGCCCGATGGTCGAGCAGTACTTC. Its translation: CASSQGGPMVEQYF.

The chain employs TRBV15 and TRBJ1-4; a weak D match, TRBD1 (5 bases). The CDR3 runs 16 residues. V was clipped by 0 bases and J by 3 bases, with 11 bases between them. The germline CDR1 and CDR2 sequences are LNHNV and YYDKDF (reference sequence). Written as DNA, the CDR3 is TGTGCCACCAGCAGAGATCGCGCGGGGGCTAATGAAAAACTGTTTTTT. This encodes CATSRDRAGANEKLFF.

The chain couples TRBV4-1 to TRBJ1-1, with 9 bases lining up with TRBD1. J lost 4 bases, V lost 1 base, and 4 bases had no gene match. The CDR3 covers 15 residues. From germline, CDR1 is MGHRA and CDR2 YSYEKL. CDR3: CASSQGGTGSTEAFF. DNA of the CDR3: TGCGCCAGCAGCCAAGGAGGGACAGGGAGCACTGAAGCTTTCTTT.

This clone was recorded once. J is TRBJ2-3 and V is TRBV29-1; TRBD2 matches at 9 bases. Germline V CDR1 and CDR2: SQVTM, ANQGSEA. Trimming removed 5 bases from V and 3 bases from J; junction bases left unmatched: 3. CDR3 length equals 13 residues. The CDR3 bases are TGCAGCGTTAGCGGGAGGCTTACAGATACGCAGTATTTT. Translating it yields CSVSGRLTDTQYF.

This clone was observed a few times. The J gene is TRBJ1-5, the V gene TRBV2; D not resolved. CDR3 size: 13 residues. Germline V gene lookup returns CDR1 SNHLY and CDR2 FYNNEI. Trimming left V 4 bases short and J 5 bases short, with 9 bases between. The CDR3 here is CASSVGTHQPQHF. The DNA for the CDR3 is TGTGCCAGCAGTGTAGGTACCCATCAGCCCCAGCATTTT.

The chain has TRBV7-2 and TRBJ2-6; D not resolved. This CDR3 region has 13 residues. Per the germline V gene, CDR1 is SGHTA and CDR2 is FQGNSA. The ends were cut back, 8 bases at V and 3 bases at J, with 8 bases in the middle. The CDR3 nucleotides read TGTGCCAGCGTTCGAGGTGGGGCCAACGTCCTGACTTTC. This sequence encodes CASVRGGANVLTF. Based on the CDR3 plus reference TRBV7-2 and TRBJ2-6, the full variable domain is GAGVSQSPSNKVTEKGKDVELRCDPISGHTALYWYRQSLGQGLEFLIYFQGNSAPDKSGLPSDRFSAERTGGSVSTLTIQRTQQEDSAVYLCASVRGGANVLTFGAGSRLTVL.

This clone was observed a few times. The CDR3 is CASSHLAVAQGDSPLHF. The CDR3 DNA reads as TGTGCCAGCAGCCATTTAGCAGTGGCACAGGGGGATTCACCCCTCCACTTT. This rearrangement joins TRBV5-4 to TRBJ1-6; the match to TRBD1 covers 8 bases. The V gene's germline CDR1 is SGHNT and CDR2 YYREEE (reference sequence). J gave up 8 bases and V 4 bases, and 14 bases lay outside the gene matches. The CDR3 contains 17 residues.

This rearrangement joins TRBV5-4 to TRBJ2-4; D tentatively fits TRBD1 or TRBD2 (5 bases each). The CDR3 spans 15 residues. Looked up from germline, CDR1 is SGHNT and CDR2 is YYREEE (reference sequence). Trimming shortened V by 4 bases and J by 4 bases, and 15 bases separated the two germline ends. The CDR3 DNA sequence: TGTGCCAGCAGCGGGGGTCTGAAGGCGAAAAACATTCAGTACTTC. Protein sequence: CASSGGLKAKNIQYF.